The rows below give T cell receptor beta chains drawn from one sample of a study of T cell responses to AZD1222 COVID-19 vaccine. TCRdb's copy holds only in-frame clones and misses some; the assay was immunoSEQ multiplex PCR. Of about 94,000 clones listed, roughly 85% are singletons. This material consisted of peripheral blood, taken 28 days after the second AZD1222 dose. The receptors stem from an adult who received the AZD1222 COVID-19 vaccine. The conserved cysteine and the conserved F or W are not part of the CDR3 here.

j_call | v_call | cdr3_length | cdr3_aa
TRBJ2-7 | TRBV4-1 | 15 | ASSLETTGPLGYEQY
TRBJ2-2 | TRBV28 | 14 | ASSSPAGEGTGELF
TRBJ2-5 | TRBV7-9 | 9 | ASSSSGTED
TRBJ1-6 | TRBV25-1 | 12 | ARTGGQKNSPLH
TRBJ2-7 | TRBV7-2 | 14 | ASSITSGGSSYEQY
TRBJ2-3 | TRBV18 | 12 | ASSPLDNPDTQY
TRBJ1-1 | TRBV25-1 | 12 | ASSPLEGNTEAF
TRBJ1-2 | TRBV12-5 | 13 | ASGSQSTAPHGYT
TRBJ1-2 | TRBV12-3/TRBV12-4 | 11 | ASRSAGHYGYT
TRBJ2-1 | TRBV10-1 | 13 | ASSEPGGPNNEQF
TRBJ2-7 | TRBV7-8 | 13 | ASSLRTGLSNEQY
TRBJ2-5 | TRBV7-2 | 12 | ASSGRQLQETQY
TRBJ2-1 | TRBV19 | 15 | ASSIDPFGSGGNEQF
TRBJ1-1 | TRBV9 | 12 | ASSVADGYTEAF
TRBJ1-2 | TRBV6-4 | 10 | ASSDSDRGYT
TRBJ1-1 | TRBV6-5 | 12 | ASSFTGQGAEAF
TRBJ2-7 | TRBV6-5 | 12 | ASYHRASSYEQY
TRBJ2-7 | TRBV5-1 | 12 | ASSYTGTGYEQY
TRBJ1-3 | TRBV2 | 10 | ASSEGGNTIY
TRBJ1-3 | TRBV6-6 | 13 | ASSYSPYSGNTIY
TRBJ2-4 | TRBV6-5 | 12 | ASRTSQAKNIQY
TRBJ1-2 | TRBV2 | 13 | ASSELRSSNYGYT
TRBJ2-2 | TRBV11-3 | 11 | ASSSSITGELF
TRBJ1-2 | TRBV27 | 13 | ASSFSTGGSSGYT
TRBJ2-1 | TRBV19 | 11 | ASSRREYNEQF
TRBJ2-7 | TRBV27 | 11 | ASSSARLYEQY
TRBJ1-5 | TRBV6-1 | 14 | ASSGQGRVGYQPQH
TRBJ2-7 | TRBV6-2/TRBV6-3 | 12 | ASSGLGVPYEQY
TRBJ2-2 | TRBV5-1 | 15 | ASRGGAGLPGTGELF
TRBJ2-7 | TRBV5-1 | 14 | ASSLARAGAAYEQY
TRBJ1-6 | TRBV5-8 | 13 | ASRLRGNYNSPLH
TRBJ1-4 | TRBV7-6 | 13 | ASSFGGTGNEKLF
TRBJ1-2 | TRBV2 | 12 | ASSSRAGADGYT
TRBJ1-3 | TRBV2 | 15 | ASSEFGQTSSGNTIY
TRBJ1-3 | TRBV6-5 | 10 | ASSYQGNTIY
TRBJ2-4 | TRBV12-3/TRBV12-4 | 9 | ASRLENIQY
TRBJ2-7 | TRBV7-3 | 13 | ASSRTGDPGYEQY
TRBJ2-2 | TRBV5-1 | 14 | ASSDGLIANTGELF
TRBJ2-1 | TRBV4-2 | 14 | ASSQGSTSGRNEQF
TRBJ1-2 | TRBV14 | 12 | ASSQVYRGGGYT
TRBJ2-1 | TRBV5-6 | 14 | ASSRKGGTIYNEQF
TRBJ1-5 | TRBV24-1 | 14 | ATSKQGAYSNQPQH
TRBJ1-1 | TRBV12-3/TRBV12-4 | 11 | ASSSPPAGETF
TRBJ2-1 | TRBV6-1 | 13 | ASSGQESNYNEQF
TRBJ2-1 | TRBV6-4 | 14 | ASSDSRSSGLNEQF
TRBJ2-1 | TRBV6-2/TRBV6-3 | 11 | ASSPSSGGSRF
TRBJ1-6 | TRBV14 | 13 | ASSQDMNPGSPLH